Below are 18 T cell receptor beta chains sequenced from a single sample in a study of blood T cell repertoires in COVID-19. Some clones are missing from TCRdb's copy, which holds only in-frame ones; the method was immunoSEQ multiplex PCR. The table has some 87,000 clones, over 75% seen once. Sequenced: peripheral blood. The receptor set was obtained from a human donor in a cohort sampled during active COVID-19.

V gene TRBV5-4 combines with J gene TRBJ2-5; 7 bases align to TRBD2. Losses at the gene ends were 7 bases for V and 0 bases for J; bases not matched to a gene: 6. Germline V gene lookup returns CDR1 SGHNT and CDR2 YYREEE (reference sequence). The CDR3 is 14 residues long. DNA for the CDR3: TGTGCCAGCCGCCCGGGAGGCAACCAAGAGACCCAGTACTTC. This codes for CASRPGGNQETQYF.

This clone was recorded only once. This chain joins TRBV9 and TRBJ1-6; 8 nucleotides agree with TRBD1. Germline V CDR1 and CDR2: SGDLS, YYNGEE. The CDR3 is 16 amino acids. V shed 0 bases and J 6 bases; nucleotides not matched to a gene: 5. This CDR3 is CASSVDQGAINSPLHF. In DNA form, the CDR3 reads TGTGCCAGCAGCGTAGATCAGGGGGCTATTAATTCACCCCTCCACTTT. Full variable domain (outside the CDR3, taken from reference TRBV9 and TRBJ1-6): DSGVTQTPKHLITATGQRVTLRCSPRSGDLSVYWYQQSLDQGLQFLIQYYNGEERAKGNILERFSAQQFPDLHSELNLSSLELGDSALYFCASSVDQGAINSPLHFGNGTRLTVT.

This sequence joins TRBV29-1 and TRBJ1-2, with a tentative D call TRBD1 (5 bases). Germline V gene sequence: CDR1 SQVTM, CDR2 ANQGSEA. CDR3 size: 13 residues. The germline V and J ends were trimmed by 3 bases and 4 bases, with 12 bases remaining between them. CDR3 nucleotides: TGCAGCGTTGAGGACACAGGTCGCTATGGCTACACCTTC. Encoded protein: CSVEDTGRYGYTF.

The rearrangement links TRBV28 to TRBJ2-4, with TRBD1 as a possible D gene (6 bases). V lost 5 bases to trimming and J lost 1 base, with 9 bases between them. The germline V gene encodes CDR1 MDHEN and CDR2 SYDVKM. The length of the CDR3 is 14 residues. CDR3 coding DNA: TGTGCCAGCAGTCCCCAGGGGGCCAAAAACATTCAGTACTTC. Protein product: CASSPQGAKNIQYF. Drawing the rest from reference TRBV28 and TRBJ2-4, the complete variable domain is DVKVTQSSRYLVKRTGEKVFLECVQDMDHENMFWYRQDPGLGLRLIYFSYDVKMKEKGDIPEGYSVSREKKERFSLILESASTNQTSMYLCASSPQGAKNIQYFGAGTRLSVL.

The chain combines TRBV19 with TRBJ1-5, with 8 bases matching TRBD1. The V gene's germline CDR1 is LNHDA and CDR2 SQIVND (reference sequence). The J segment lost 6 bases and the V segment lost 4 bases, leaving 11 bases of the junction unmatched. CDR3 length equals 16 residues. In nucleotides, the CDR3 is TGTGCCAGTAGTAACCAATCAGGGGGCAGGGGTCAGCCCCAGCATTTT. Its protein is CASSNQSGGRGQPQHF.

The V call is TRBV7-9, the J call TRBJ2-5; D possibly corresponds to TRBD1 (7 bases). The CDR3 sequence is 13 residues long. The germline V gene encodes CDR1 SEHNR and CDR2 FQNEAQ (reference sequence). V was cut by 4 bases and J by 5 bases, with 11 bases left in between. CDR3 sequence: CASSSGGRETQYF. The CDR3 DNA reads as TGTGCCAGCAGCTCAGGGGGGAGGGAGACCCAGTACTTC.

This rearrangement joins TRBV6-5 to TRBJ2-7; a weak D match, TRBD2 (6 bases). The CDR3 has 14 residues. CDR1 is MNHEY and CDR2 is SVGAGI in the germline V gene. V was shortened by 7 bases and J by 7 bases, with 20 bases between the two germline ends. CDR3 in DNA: TGTGCCAGCATAGCAAAGATAACGCGGGGTGAGCAGTACTTC. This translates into CASIAKITRGEQYF.

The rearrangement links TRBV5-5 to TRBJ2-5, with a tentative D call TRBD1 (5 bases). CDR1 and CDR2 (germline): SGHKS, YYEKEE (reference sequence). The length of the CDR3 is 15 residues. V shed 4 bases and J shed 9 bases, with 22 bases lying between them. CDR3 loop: CASSLLAGSGRAQYF. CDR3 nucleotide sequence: TGTGCCAGCAGCCTACTCGCAGGGTCTGGCCGTGCCCAGTACTTC.

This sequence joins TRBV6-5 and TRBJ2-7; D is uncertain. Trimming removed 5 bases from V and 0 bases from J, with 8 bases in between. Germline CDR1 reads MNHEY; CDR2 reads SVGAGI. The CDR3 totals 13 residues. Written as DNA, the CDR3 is TGTGCCAGCAGTACGCCCAGCTCCTACGAGCAGTACTTC. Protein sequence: CASSTPSSYEQYF.

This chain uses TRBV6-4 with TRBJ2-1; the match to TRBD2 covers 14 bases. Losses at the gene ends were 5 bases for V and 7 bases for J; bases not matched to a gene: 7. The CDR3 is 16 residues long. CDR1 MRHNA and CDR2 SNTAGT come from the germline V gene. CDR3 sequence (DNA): TGTGCCAGCAGTCGACTAGCGGGGGGGCCCAGGAATGAGCAGTTCTTC. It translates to CASSRLAGGPRNEQFF.

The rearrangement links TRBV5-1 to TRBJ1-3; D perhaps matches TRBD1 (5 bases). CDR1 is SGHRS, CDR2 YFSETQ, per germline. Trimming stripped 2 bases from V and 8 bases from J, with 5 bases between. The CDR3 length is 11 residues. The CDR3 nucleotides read TGCGCCAGCAGCTTAGGGGACACCATATATTTT. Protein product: CASSLGDTIYF.

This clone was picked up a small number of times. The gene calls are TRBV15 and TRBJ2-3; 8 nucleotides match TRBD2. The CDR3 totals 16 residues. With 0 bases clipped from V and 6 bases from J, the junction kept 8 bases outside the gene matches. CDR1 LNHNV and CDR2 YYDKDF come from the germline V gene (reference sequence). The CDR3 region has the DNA TGTGCCACCAGCAGAGATCAGCGGGGGAGAGAGGATACGCAGTATTTT. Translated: CATSRDQRGREDTQYF.

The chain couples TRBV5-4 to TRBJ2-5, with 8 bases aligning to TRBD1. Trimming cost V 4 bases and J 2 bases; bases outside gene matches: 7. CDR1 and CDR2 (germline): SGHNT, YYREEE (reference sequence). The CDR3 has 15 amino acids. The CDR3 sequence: CASSHGQGRQETQYF. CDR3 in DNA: TGTGCCAGCAGCCACGGACAGGGCCGACAAGAGACCCAGTACTTC. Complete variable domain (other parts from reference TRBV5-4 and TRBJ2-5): ETGVTQSPTHLIKTRGQQVTLRCSSQSGHNTVSWYQQALGQGPQFIFQYYREEENGRGNFPPRFSGLQFPNYSSELNVNALELDDSALYLCASSHGQGRQETQYFGPGTRLLVL.

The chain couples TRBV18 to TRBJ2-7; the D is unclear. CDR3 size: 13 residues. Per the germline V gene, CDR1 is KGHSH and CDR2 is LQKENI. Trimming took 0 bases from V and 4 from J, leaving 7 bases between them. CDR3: CASSPPLGYEQYF. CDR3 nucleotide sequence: TGTGCCAGCTCACCACCCCTCGGGTACGAGCAGTACTTC. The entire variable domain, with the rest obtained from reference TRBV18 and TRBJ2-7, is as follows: NAGVMQNPRHLVRRRGQEARLRCSPMKGHSHVYWYRQLPEEGLKFMVYLQKENIIDESGMPKERFSAEFPKEGPSILRIQQVVRGDSAAYFCASSPPLGYEQYFGPGTRLTVT.

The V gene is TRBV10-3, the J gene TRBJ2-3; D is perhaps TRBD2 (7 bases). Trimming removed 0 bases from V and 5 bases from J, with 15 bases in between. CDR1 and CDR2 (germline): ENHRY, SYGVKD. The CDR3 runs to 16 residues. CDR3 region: CAISESNRGAVDTQYF. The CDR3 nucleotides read TGTGCCATCAGTGAGTCGAATCGGGGGGCCGTAGATACGCAGTATTTT.

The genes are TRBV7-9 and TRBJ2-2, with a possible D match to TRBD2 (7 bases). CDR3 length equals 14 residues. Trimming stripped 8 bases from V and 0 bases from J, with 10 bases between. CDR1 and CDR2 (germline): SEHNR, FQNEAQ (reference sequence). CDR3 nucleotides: TGTGCCAGCCAAGGGGGGGCGAACACCGGGGAGCTGTTTTTT. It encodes CASQGGANTGELFF.

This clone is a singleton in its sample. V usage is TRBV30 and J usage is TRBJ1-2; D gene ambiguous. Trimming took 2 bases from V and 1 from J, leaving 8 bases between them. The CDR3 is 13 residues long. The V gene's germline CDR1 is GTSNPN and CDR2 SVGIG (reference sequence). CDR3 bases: TGTGCCTGGAGTTATGTAGTTAACTATGGCTACACCTTC. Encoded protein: CAWSYVVNYGYTF.

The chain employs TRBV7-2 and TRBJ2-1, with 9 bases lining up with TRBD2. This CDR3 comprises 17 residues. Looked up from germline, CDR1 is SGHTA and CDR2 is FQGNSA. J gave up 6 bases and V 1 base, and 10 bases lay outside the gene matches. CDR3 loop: CASSLGAGGRLGNEQFF. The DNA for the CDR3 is TGTGCCAGCAGCTTAGGAGCGGGGGGCAGACTTGGCAATGAGCAGTTCTTC. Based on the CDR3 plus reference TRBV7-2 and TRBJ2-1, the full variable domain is GAGVSQSPSNKVTEKGKDVELRCDPISGHTALYWYRQSLGQGLEFLIYFQGNSAPDKSGLPSDRFSAERTGGSVSTLTIQRTQQEDSAVYLCASSLGAGGRLGNEQFFGPGTRLTVL.